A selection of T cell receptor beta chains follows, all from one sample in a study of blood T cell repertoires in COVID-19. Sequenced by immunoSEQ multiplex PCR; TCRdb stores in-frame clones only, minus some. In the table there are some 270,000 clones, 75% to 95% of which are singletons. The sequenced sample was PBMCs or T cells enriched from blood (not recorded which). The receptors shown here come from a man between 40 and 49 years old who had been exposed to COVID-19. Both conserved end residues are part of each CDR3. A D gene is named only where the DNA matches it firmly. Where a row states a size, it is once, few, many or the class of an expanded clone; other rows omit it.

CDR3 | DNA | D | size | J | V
CASSAAGSGTEAFF | TGTGCCAGTAGTGCCGCGGGTTCGGGCACTGAAGCTTTCTTT | NA | NA | TRBJ1-1 | TRBV19
CASSPGAEAFF | TGTGCCAGCAGCCCAGGGGCGGAGGCTTTCTTT | NA | NA | TRBJ1-1 | TRBV3-1/TRBV3-2
CASSEVRTGMIVSGNTIYF | TGTGCCAGCAGTGAGGTCCGGACAGGGATGATAGTCTCTGGAAACACCATATATTTT | TRBD1 | NA | TRBJ1-3 | TRBV6-1
CASSQGEGAYNEQFF | TGCGCCAGCAGCCAAGGGGAGGGGGCCTACAATGAGCAGTTCTTC | NA | NA | TRBJ2-1 | TRBV4-1
CASSEDPAGSYEQFF | TGTGCCAGCAGTGAAGACCCAGCGGGCAGCTATGAGCAGTTCTTC | NA | NA | TRBJ2-1 | TRBV25-1
CASSGRLAGGSTDTQYF | TGTGCCAGCAGCGGGCGACTAGCGGGGGGTTCCACAGATACGCAGTATTTT | TRBD2 | NA | TRBJ2-3 | TRBV7-9
CASSYGTGLAEAFF | TGTGCCAGCAGTTACGGGACAGGTCTCGCTGAAGCTTTCTTT | TRBD1 | once | TRBJ1-1 | TRBV6-5
CASSPSGSGSGNTIYF | TGTGCCAGCTCACCGTCGGGGTCGGGATCTGGAAACACCATATATTTT | NA | NA | TRBJ1-3 | TRBV18
CATSREGQGREKLFF | TGTGCCACCAGCAGAGAGGGACAGGGTCGCGAAAAACTGTTTTTT | TRBD1 | NA | TRBJ1-4 | TRBV15
CASTLIAGTTEAFF | TGCGCCAGCACCCTCATTGCGGGGACCACTGAAGCTTTCTTT | NA | NA | TRBJ1-1 | TRBV5-1
CASSRPGVSYEQYF | TGTGCCAGCAGCAGGCCAGGGGTTTCCTACGAGCAGTACTTC | NA | NA | TRBJ2-7 | TRBV6-1
CASSYAGAYEQYF | TGTGCCAGCAGTTATGCTGGAGCCTACGAGCAGTACTTC | NA | NA | TRBJ2-7 | TRBV2
CASGRTGGTGELFF | TGCGCCAGCGGCAGGACAGGCGGGACCGGGGAGCTGTTTTTT | TRBD1 | NA | TRBJ2-2 | TRBV5-1
CASTRLERPSTDTQYF | TGTGCCAGCACCCGACTGGAGCGTCCCAGCACAGATACGCAGTATTTT | NA | NA | TRBJ2-3 | TRBV7-8
CASGTTSRSTDTQYF | TGTGCCAGCGGGACGACTAGCAGGAGCACAGATACGCAGTATTTT | TRBD2 | NA | TRBJ2-3 | TRBV7-9
CASRRTSEARTDTQYF | TGCGCCAGCAGAAGGACTAGTGAGGCAAGAACGGATACGCAGTATTTT | TRBD2 | NA | TRBJ2-3 | TRBV10-2
CASSLSLNEQFF | TGTGCCAGCAGCTTATCTCTCAATGAGCAGTTCTTC | NA | NA | TRBJ2-1 | TRBV11-2